The clone carrying this T cell receptor beta chain was seen more than once but under ten times. The data belong to a study of blood T cell repertoires in COVID-19. Study context: Acute and convalescent COVID-19 samples came from the United States, Italy and Spain. In each case, the material was cDNA or gDNA derived from T cells, B-cell-depleted T cells, or PBMCs.

V gave up 5 bases and J gave up 3 bases, with 10 bases separating them. This CDR3 contains 13 residues. In the source study's methods: From reference gene primer amplification, estimates of nucleated cell counts were derived. Generated by immunoSEQ multiplex PCR, the TCRdb table keeps only in-frame clones and is missing some. V, J and clone size are those of that table, while D and trimming were read from the DNA. The sample consists of about 75,000 clones, under 80% of them appearing once. The TCR was taken from a human donor with acute or convalescent COVID-19. The donor label of this sample is uncertain. This chain joins TRBV12-3 or TRBV12-4 and TRBJ1-1; D might be TRBD1 (5 bases). The sequenced sample was peripheral blood. CDR3 DNA sequence: TGTGCCAGCAGTCCAAGGGGTCACACTGAAGCTTTCTTT. It is translated as CASSPRGHTEAFF.